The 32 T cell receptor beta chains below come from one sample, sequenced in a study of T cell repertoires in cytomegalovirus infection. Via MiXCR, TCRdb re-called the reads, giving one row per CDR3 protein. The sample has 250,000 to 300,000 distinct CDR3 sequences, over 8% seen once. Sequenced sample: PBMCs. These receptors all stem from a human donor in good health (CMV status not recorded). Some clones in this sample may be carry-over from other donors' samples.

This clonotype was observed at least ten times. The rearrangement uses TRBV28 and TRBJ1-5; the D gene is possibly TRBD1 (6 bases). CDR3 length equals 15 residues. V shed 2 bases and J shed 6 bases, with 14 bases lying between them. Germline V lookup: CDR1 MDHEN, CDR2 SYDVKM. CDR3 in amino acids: CASSLRAGDRQPQHF. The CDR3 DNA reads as TGTGCCAGCAGTTTAAGGGCAGGGGATCGTCAGCCCCAGCATTTT.

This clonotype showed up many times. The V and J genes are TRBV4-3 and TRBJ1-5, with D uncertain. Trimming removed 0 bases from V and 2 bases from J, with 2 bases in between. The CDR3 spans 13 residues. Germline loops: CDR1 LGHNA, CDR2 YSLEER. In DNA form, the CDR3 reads TGCGCCAGCAGCCAAGATGGCAATCAGCCCCAGCATTTT. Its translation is CASSQDGNQPQHF.

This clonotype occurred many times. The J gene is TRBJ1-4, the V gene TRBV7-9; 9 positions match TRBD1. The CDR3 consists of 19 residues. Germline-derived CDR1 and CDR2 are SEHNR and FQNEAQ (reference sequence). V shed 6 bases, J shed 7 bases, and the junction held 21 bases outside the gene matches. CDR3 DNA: TGTGCCAGCAGACGGTCCGGACAGGGGATTCCCCCCTCTAGTGAAAAACTGTTTTTT. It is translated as CASRRSGQGIPPSSEKLFF.

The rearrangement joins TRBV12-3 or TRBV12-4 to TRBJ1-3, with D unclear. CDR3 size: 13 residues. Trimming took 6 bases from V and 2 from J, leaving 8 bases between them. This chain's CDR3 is CASSPTTGNTIYF. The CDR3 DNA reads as TGTGCCAGCAGCCCTACTACTGGAAACACCATATATTTT.

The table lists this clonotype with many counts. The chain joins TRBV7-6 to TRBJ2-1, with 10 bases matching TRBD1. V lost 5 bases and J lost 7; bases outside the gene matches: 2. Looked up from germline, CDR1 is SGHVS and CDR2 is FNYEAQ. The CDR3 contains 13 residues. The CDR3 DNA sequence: TGTGCCAGCAGCCCGGACAGGGGGAATGAGCAGTTCTTC. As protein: CASSPDRGNEQFF.

The CDR3 DNA is TGCGCCAGCAGCTTGGTACGACATAACTATGGCTACACCTTC. Its translation: CASSLVRHNYGYTF. This chain uses TRBV5-1 with TRBJ1-2; D gene uncertain. In germline, CDR1 is SGHRS, CDR2 YFSETQ. The CDR3 has 14 residues. Trimming cost V 0 bases and J 1 base, with 7 bases left between them.

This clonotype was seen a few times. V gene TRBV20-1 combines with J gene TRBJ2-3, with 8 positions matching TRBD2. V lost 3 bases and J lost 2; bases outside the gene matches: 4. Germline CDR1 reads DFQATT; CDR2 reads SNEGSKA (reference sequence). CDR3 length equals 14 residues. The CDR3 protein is CSASGRGVTDTQYF. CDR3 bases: TGCAGTGCTAGTGGGCGGGGGGTCACAGATACGCAGTATTTT.

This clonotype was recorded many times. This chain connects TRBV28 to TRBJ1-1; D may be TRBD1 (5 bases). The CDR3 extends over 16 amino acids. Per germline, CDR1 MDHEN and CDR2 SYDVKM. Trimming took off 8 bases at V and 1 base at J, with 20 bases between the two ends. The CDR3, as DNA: TGTGCCAGCCCACCCCCCCGGCCGGGGCCGAACACTGAAGCTTTCTTT. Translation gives CASPPPRPGPNTEAFF. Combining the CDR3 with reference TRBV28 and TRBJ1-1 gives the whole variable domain DVKVTQSSRYLVKRTGEKVFLECVQDMDHENMFWYRQDPGLGLRLIYFSYDVKMKEKGDIPEGYSVSREKKERFSLILESASTNQTSMYLCASPPPRPGPNTEAFFGQGTRLTVV.

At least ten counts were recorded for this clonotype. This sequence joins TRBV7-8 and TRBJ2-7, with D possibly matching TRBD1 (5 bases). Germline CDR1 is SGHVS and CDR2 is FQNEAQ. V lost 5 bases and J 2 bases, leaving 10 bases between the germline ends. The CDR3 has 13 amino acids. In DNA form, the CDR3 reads TGTGCCAGCAGCCTATCGACAGCCTACGAGCAGTACTTC. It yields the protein CASSLSTAYEQYF.

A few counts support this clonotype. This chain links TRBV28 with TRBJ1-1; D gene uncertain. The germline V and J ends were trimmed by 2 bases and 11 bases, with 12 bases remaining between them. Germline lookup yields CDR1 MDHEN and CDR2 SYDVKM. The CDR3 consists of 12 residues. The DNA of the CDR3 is TGTGCCAGCAGTTTACAGCCCATGAACGCTTTCTTT. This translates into CASSLQPMNAFF.

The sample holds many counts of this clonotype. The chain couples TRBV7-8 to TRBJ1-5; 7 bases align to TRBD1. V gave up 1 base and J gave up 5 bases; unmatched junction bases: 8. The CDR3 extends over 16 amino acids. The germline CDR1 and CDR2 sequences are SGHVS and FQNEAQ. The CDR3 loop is CASSLEKAGGHQPQHF. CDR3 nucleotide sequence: TGTGCCAGCAGCTTAGAAAAGGCAGGGGGGCATCAGCCCCAGCATTTT.

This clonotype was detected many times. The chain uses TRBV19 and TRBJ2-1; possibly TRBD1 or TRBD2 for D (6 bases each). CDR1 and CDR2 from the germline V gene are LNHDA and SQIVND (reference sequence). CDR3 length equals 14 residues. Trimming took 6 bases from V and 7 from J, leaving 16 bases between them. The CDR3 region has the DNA TGTGCCAGTAGACTCCCGGGGGCCTGGAATGAGCAGTTCTTC. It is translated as CASRLPGAWNEQFF.

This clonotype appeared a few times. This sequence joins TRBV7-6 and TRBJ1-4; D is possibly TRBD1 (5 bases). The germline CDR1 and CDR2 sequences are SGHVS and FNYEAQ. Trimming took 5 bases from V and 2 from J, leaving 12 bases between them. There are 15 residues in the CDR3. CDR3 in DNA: TGTGCCAGCAGCCGAGTGGGGGGGACTAATGAAAAACTGTTTTTT. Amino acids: CASSRVGGTNEKLFF.

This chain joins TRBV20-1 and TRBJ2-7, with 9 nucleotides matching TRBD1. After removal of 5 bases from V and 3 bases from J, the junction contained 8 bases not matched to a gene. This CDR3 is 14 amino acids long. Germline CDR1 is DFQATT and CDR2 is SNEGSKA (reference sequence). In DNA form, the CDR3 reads TGCAGTGCTTCTAAGGGGACAGGGAACTACGAGCAGTACTTC. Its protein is CSASKGTGNYEQYF.

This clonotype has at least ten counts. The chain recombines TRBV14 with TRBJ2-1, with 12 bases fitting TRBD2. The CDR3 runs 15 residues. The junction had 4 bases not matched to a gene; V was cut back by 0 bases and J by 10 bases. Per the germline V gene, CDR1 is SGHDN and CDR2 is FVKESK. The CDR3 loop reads CASSQDLAGGREQFF. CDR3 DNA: TGTGCCAGCAGCCAAGATCTAGCGGGGGGGCGAGAGCAGTTCTTC.

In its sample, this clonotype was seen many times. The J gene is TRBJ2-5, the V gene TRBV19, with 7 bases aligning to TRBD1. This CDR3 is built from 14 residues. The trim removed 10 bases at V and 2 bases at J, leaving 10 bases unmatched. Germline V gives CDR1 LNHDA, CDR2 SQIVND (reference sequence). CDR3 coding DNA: TGTGCCAACCTAGGACAGGAAAATCAAGAGACCCAGTACTTC. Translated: CANLGQENQETQYF.

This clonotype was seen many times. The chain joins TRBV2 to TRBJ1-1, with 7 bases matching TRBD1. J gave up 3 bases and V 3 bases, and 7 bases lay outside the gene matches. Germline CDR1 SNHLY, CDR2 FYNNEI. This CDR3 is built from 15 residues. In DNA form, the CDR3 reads TGTGCCAGCAGTGATTATCAGGGGGTGGACACTGAAGCTTTCTTT. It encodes CASSDYQGVDTEAFF.

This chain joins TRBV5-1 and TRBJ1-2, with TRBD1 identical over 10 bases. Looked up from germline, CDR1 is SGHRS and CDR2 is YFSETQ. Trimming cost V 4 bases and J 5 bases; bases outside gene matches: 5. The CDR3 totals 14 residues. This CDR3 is CASSETGGRYGYTF. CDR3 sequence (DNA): TGCGCCAGCAGCGAGACAGGGGGCCGGTATGGCTACACCTTC. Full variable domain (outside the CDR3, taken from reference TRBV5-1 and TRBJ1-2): KAGVTQTPRYLIKTRGQQVTLSCSPISGHRSVSWYQQTPGQGLQFLFEYFSETQRNKGNFPGRFSGRQFSNSRSEMNVSTLELGDSALYLCASSETGGRYGYTFGSGTRLTVV.

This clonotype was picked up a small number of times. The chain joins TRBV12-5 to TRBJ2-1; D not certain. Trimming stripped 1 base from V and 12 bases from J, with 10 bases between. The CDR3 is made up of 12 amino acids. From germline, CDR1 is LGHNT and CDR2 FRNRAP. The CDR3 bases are TGTGCTAGTGGTTTGGAGAGAGTGCGGCAGTTCTTC. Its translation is CASGLERVRQFF.

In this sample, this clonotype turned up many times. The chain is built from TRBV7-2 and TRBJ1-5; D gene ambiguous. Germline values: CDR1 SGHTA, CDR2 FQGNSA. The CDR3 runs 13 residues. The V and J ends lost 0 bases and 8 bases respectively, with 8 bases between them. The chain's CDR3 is CASSLAFGEPQHF. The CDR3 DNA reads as TGTGCCAGCAGCTTAGCGTTTGGAGAGCCCCAGCATTTT.

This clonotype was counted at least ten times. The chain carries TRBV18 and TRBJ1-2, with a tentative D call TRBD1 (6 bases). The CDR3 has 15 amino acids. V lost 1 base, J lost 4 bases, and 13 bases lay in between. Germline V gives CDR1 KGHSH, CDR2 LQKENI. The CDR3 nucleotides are TGTGCCAGCTCACCACGACAGGACTCCCTCTATGGCTACACCTTC. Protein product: CASSPRQDSLYGYTF.

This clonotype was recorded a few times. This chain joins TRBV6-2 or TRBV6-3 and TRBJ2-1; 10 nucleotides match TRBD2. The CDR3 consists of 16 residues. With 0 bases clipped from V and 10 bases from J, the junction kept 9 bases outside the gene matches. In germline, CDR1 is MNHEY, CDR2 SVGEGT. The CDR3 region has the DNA TGTGCCAGCAGTTACTCCACTAGCGGGGACTCCGTAGAGCAGTTCTTC. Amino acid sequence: CASSYSTSGDSVEQFF.

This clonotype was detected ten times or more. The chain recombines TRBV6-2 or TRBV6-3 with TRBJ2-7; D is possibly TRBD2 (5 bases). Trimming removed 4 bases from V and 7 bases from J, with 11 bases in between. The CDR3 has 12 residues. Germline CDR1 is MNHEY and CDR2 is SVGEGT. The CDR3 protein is CASSSITGEQYF. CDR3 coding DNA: TGTGCCAGCAGTTCCATCACGGGGGAGCAGTACTTC.

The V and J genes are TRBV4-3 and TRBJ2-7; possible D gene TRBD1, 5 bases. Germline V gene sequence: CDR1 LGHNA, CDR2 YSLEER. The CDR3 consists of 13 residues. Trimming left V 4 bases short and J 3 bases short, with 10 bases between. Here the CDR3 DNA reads TGCGCCAGCAGCCGCGACAGATACTACGAGCAGTACTTC. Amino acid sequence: CASSRDRYYEQYF.

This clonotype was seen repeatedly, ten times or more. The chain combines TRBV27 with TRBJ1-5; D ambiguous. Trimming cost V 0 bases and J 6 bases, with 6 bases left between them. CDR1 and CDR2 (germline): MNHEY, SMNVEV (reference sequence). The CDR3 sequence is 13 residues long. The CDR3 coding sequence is TGTGCCAGCAGTTTATCTCTGCCTCAGCCCCAGCATTTT. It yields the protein CASSLSLPQPQHF.

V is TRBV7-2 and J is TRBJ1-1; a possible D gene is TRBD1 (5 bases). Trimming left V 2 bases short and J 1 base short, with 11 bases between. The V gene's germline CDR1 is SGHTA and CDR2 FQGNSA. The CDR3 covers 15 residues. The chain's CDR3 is CASSLTGRENTEAFF. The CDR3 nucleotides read TGTGCCAGCAGCTTAACTGGCAGGGAGAACACTGAAGCTTTCTTT.

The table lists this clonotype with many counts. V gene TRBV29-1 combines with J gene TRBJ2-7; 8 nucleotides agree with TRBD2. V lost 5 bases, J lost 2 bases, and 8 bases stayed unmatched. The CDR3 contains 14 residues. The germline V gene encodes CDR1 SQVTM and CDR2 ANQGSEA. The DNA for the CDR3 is TGCAGCGTTACCGGACTAGCAGCCCCCTACGAGCAGTACTTC. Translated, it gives CSVTGLAAPYEQYF.

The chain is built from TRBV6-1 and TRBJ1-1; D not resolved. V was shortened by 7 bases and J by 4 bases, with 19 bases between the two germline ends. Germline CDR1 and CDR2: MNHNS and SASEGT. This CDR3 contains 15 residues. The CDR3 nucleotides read TGTGCCAGCACCAAATTCCTCGAGGGTATCACTGAAGCTTTCTTT. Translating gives CASTKFLEGITEAFF.

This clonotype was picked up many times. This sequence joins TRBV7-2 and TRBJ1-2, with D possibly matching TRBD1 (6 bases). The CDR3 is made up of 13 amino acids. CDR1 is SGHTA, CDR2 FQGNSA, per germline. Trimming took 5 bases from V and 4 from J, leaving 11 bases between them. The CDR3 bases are TGTGCCAGCAGCCCAGGGGACGGCTATGGCTACACCTTC. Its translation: CASSPGDGYGYTF.

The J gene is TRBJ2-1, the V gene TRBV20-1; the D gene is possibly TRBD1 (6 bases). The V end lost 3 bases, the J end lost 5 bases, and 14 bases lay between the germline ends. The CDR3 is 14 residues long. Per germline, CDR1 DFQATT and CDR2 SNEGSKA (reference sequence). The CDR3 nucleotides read TGCAGTGCTAGGGTCCAGGGGCTGAACAATGAGCAGTTCTTC. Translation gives CSARVQGLNNEQFF.

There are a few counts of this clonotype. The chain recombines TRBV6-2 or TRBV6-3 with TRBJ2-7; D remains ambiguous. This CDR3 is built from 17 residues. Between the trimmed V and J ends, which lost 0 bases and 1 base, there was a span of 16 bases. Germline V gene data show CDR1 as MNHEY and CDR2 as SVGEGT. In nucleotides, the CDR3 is TGTGCCAGCAGTTACTCGTCGACGGCCCCCAGGTCCTACGAGCAGTACTTC. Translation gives CASSYSSTAPRSYEQYF.

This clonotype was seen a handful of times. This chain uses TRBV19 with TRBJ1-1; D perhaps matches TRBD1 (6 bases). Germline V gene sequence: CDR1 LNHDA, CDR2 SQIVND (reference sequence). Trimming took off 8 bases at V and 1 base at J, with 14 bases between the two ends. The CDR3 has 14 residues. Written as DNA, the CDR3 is TGTGCCAGTCAGTTGGGGGGGCGGAACACTGAAGCTTTCTTT. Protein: CASQLGGRNTEAFF.